Listed below are T cell receptor beta chains from one sample, sequenced in a study of blood T cell repertoires in COVID-19. Some clones are missing from TCRdb's copy, which holds only in-frame ones; the method was immunoSEQ multiplex PCR. The sample holds roughly 440,000 clones, 88% seen once. Sequencing was carried out using peripheral blood. These receptors originate from a woman in her forties or fifties with COVID-19, enrolled during active disease. CDR3s leave out the opening cysteine and the closing phenylalanine or tryptophan. The order of the fields is CDR3 length, J gene, V gene, D gene, CDR3 protein. D genes are given only for firm matches.

length: 12
J: TRBJ1-2
V: TRBV3-1/TRBV3-2
D: NA
CDR3: ASSQVDSKNGYT

length: 13
J: TRBJ1-1
V: TRBV5-1
D: NA
CDR3: ASSLGLGGNTEAF

length: 13
J: TRBJ2-3
V: TRBV24-1
D: TRBD1
CDR3: ATSDSGQSTDTQY

length: 14
J: TRBJ1-4
V: TRBV2
D: NA
CDR3: ASTQGQVGGGEKLF

length: 13
J: TRBJ2-1
V: TRBV27
D: TRBD2
CDR3: ASSSSGGTYNEQF

length: 12
J: TRBJ1-1
V: TRBV2
D: NA
CDR3: ASRATEMNTEAF

length: 12
J: TRBJ1-2
V: TRBV5-1
D: TRBD1
CDR3: ASSPRQGPYGYT

length: 11
J: TRBJ2-2
V: TRBV30
D: NA
CDR3: AWSSGRTGELF

length: 13
J: TRBJ1-3
V: TRBV3-1/TRBV3-2
D: TRBD1
CDR3: ASSPDRGGGNTIY

length: 13
J: TRBJ2-2
V: TRBV6-5
D: TRBD2
CDR3: ASRMTSSNTGELF

length: 13
J: TRBJ2-5
V: TRBV5-1
D: NA
CDR3: ASSLRWGVKETQY

length: 13
J: TRBJ1-1
V: TRBV24-1
D: NA
CDR3: ATSDLPAQNTEAF

length: 13
J: TRBJ2-2
V: TRBV11-3
D: NA
CDR3: ASSLEPGIPGELF

length: 14
J: TRBJ2-7
V: TRBV30
D: NA
CDR3: AWSEVRVIASYEQY

length: 14
J: TRBJ1-5
V: TRBV3-1/TRBV3-2
D: NA
CDR3: ASSQAGQGSNQPQH

length: 13
J: TRBJ2-3
V: TRBV11-2
D: NA
CDR3: ASSPTWAQTDTQY

length: 13
J: TRBJ2-2
V: TRBV5-1
D: NA
CDR3: ASSLAGANTGELF

length: 17
J: TRBJ2-3
V: TRBV4-1
D: TRBD2
CDR3: ASSQEGALAGGGADTQY

length: 10
J: TRBJ1-2
V: TRBV5-1
D: TRBD1
CDR3: ASGTVIDGYT

length: 11
J: TRBJ1-2
V: TRBV12-3/TRBV12-4
D: NA
CDR3: ASSLGGSYGYT

length: 10
J: TRBJ1-6
V: TRBV19
D: NA
CDR3: ASRGPESPLH

length: 13
J: TRBJ1-5
V: TRBV19
D: NA
CDR3: ASSIGREGNQPQH

length: 10
J: TRBJ2-1
V: TRBV4-1
D: TRBD1
CDR3: ASSQTGDEQF

length: 13
J: TRBJ2-1
V: TRBV7-6
D: NA
CDR3: ASSSSTRAYNEQF

length: 11
J: TRBJ1-2
V: TRBV5-1
D: TRBD1
CDR3: ASRGTGPYGYT

length: 11
J: TRBJ1-5
V: TRBV19
D: NA
CDR3: ASSIEPRGPQH

length: 13
J: TRBJ2-1
V: TRBV18
D: NA
CDR3: ASSEQGPMPGGKF

length: 12
J: TRBJ2-5
V: TRBV5-6
D: NA
CDR3: ASSYGAGKETQY

length: 11
J: TRBJ1-1
V: TRBV30
D: NA
CDR3: AWSAQQVIEAF

length: 14
J: TRBJ2-1
V: TRBV24-1
D: TRBD1
CDR3: ATSDLYRGQGDEQF

length: 12
J: TRBJ1-2
V: TRBV30
D: TRBD1
CDR3: AWSGTGTGDGYT

length: 11
J: TRBJ1-2
V: TRBV28
D: NA
CDR3: ASIEASTYGYT

length: 11
J: TRBJ2-5
V: TRBV19
D: TRBD1
CDR3: ASSPWTGETQY

length: 12
J: TRBJ1-2
V: TRBV9
D: NA
CDR3: ASSVSGVNYGYT

length: 12
J: TRBJ1-3
V: TRBV6-5
D: TRBD1
CDR3: ASSLAGGANTIY

length: 12
J: TRBJ1-2
V: TRBV3-1/TRBV3-2
D: NA
CDR3: ASSRTEVGGGYT

length: 10
J: TRBJ1-2
V: TRBV30
D: NA
CDR3: AWSRGGDGYT

length: 10
J: TRBJ1-1
V: TRBV25-1
D: NA
CDR3: ASSRLGKGAF

length: 13
J: TRBJ1-2
V: TRBV7-2
D: TRBD1
CDR3: ASSLIGGFDYGYT

length: 13
J: TRBJ2-1
V: TRBV3-1/TRBV3-2
D: NA
CDR3: ASTRIGGSYNEQF

length: 11
J: TRBJ1-2
V: TRBV6-5
D: TRBD1
CDR3: ASSSHRGHGYT

length: 11
J: TRBJ2-7
V: TRBV5-1
D: TRBD2
CDR3: ASSLGGGDEQY

length: 12
J: TRBJ1-2
V: TRBV19
D: TRBD1
CDR3: ASKDRGDPYGYT

length: 13
J: TRBJ2-7
V: TRBV5-4
D: TRBD1
CDR3: ASSLPGQGDYEQY